Described below is a single T cell receptor (beta chain) sequence and its context. These data come from a study of graft-versus-host responses after intestinal transplantation. Study-wide background: As for transplant type, recipients had multivisceral, liver-intestinal, or isolated intestinal grafts.

Study findings and constraints: When patients had graft-donor T cell macrochimerism, their allografts held high graft-versus-host to host-versus-graft clonal ratios.

The CDR3 loop spans 15 amino acids. Germline trimming cut 1 base from V and 3 bases from J; bases unmatched to any gene: 4. The germline CDR1 and CDR2 sequences are GTSNPN and SVGIG (reference sequence). Profiled with immunoSEQ multiplex PCR; TCRdb holds only in-frame clones, not every one. Among roughly 25,000 clones listed, just under 40% were seen once. V usage is TRBV30 and J usage is TRBJ1-5; 9 nucleotides agree with TRBD1. Specimen: alloreactive CD4+ T cells from a mixed lymphocyte reaction culture, collected before intestinal transplant. The subset denotes: CFSE-low proliferating T cells sorted from approximately six-day pre-transplant mixed lymphocyte reaction (GvH or HvG direction). This receptor was identified in a human patient who received an intestinal transplant. For the CDR3, the DNA is TGTGCCTGGAGTGGTGGGGACAGGGTCAATCAGCCCCAGCATTTT. This gives the protein CAWSGGDRVNQPQHF.